The sequence of this T cell receptor beta chain was determined in a study of cytomegalovirus exposure and HLA in healthy donors. Whole-study results and caveats: DRB1 had the most TCR associations and HLA-C the fewest, a later analysis found, with rates varying by HLA locus. Several of the most significant clusters were apparently associated with common viral pathogens in a later analysis.

Healthy bone marrow donors made up the cohort. PCR employed 60 Vbeta and 13 Jbeta primers. Sequenced by immunoSEQ multiplex PCR; TCRdb stores in-frame clones only, minus some. The data show about 170,000 clones, approximately 84% seen once. This CDR3 has 14 residues. V lost 0 bases and J lost 5; bases outside the gene matches: 1. Germline CDR1 is SGHNT and CDR2 is YYREEE (reference sequence). About this clone itself: The antigen is not known.

The rearrangement uses TRBV5-4 and TRBJ2-2; 7 nucleotides agree with TRBD2. The sample taken for sequencing was PBMCs. The clonotype comes from a young man in good health and CMV-seropositive. The CDR3 DNA sequence: TGTGCCAGCAGCTTGGGAGCGGGGACCGGGGAGCTGTTTTTT. Translation gives CASSLGAGTGELFF.